Below, 22 T cell receptor beta chains from the same sample are listed, as sequenced in a study of blood T cell repertoires in COVID-19. This table comes from immunoSEQ multiplex PCR, and its TCRdb copy is limited to in-frame clones, with some not included. This table holds around 200,000 clones, about 86% found once. The sequenced material came from peripheral blood. Every receptor here comes from a woman aged 60 to 75 with COVID-19, enrolled during active disease.

V usage is TRBV18 and J usage is TRBJ1-2; no clear D gene. This CDR3 has 13 amino acids. V lost 3 bases and J lost 4, with 9 bases in between. Germline loops: CDR1 KGHSH, CDR2 LQKENI. The CDR3 sequence: CASSPSWAYGYTF. Written as DNA, the CDR3 is TGTGCCAGCTCACCGAGCTGGGCCTATGGCTACACCTTC.

V and J are TRBV18 and TRBJ2-7; the match to TRBD1 covers 10 bases. The CDR3 extends over 14 amino acids. The germline V gene has CDR1 KGHSH and CDR2 LQKENI. V was clipped by 0 bases and J by 7 bases; unmatched bases: 3. The CDR3 DNA follows: TGTGCCAGCTCACCACCGAGACAGGGGGCTGAGCAGTACTTC. Amino acids: CASSPPRQGAEQYF.

The V call is TRBV5-1, the J call TRBJ2-5; weak D call: TRBD1 (5 bases). The CDR3 length is 13 residues. The germline V gene has CDR1 SGHRS and CDR2 YFSETQ. V was cut by 4 bases and J by 7 bases, with 14 bases left in between. CDR3 sequence (DNA): TGCGCCAGCAGCCCTTACAGGTCGCGGACCCAGTACTTC. It yields the protein CASSPYRSRTQYF.

The gene calls are TRBV24-1 and TRBJ2-5; 8 bases agree with TRBD1. The CDR3 is made up of 15 amino acids. Germline loops: CDR1 KGHDR, CDR2 SFDVKD. J lost 4 bases, V lost 3 bases, and 6 bases had no gene match. CDR3 DNA: TGTGCCACCAGTGATCCTGGACAGGGAGGAGAGACCCAGTACTTC. Translation: CATSDPGQGGETQYF.

The genes are TRBV29-1 and TRBJ2-7, with D perhaps TRBD1 (6 bases). The V end was cut by 4 bases, the J end by 4 bases, with 17 bases between. This CDR3 region has 14 residues. In germline, CDR1 is SQVTM, CDR2 ANQGSEA. Written as DNA, the CDR3 is TGCAGCGTTGCCAGGGGCGCCGGTTCGTACGAGCAGTACTTC. Residues: CSVARGAGSYEQYF.

This clone was detected once. This rearrangement joins TRBV24-1 to TRBJ2-5, with no clear D. The germline V gene encodes CDR1 KGHDR and CDR2 SFDVKD. The CDR3 spans 11 residues. V lost 4 bases and J 5 bases, leaving 4 bases between the germline ends. The CDR3 region is CATSDGETQYF. CDR3 sequence (DNA): TGTGCCACCAGTGACGGGGAGACCCAGTACTTC.

This chain uses TRBV5-1 with TRBJ2-1; TRBD1 matches at 9 bases. V dropped 6 bases and J dropped 7; count of bases not matched to a gene: 8. The V gene's germline CDR1 is SGHRS and CDR2 YFSETQ. The CDR3 length is 14 residues. CDR3 protein: CASNKGQGVNEQFF. The CDR3 nucleotides read TGCGCCAGCAACAAGGGACAGGGTGTAAATGAGCAGTTCTTC.

The chain is built from TRBV19 and TRBJ1-3, with 8 bases that match TRBD1. Looked up from germline, CDR1 is LNHDA and CDR2 is SQIVND (reference sequence). The ends lost 7 bases at V and 2 bases at J; junction bases unmatched: 7. The CDR3 has 15 amino acids. The CDR3 loop is CASTHTGGTGNTIYF. In nucleotides, the CDR3 is TGTGCCAGTACCCACACAGGGGGGACTGGAAACACCATATATTTT.

The chain links TRBV6-1 to TRBJ2-5, with 11 nucleotides matching TRBD1. Germline trimming cut 4 bases from V and 5 bases from J; bases unmatched to any gene: 9. Per the germline V gene, CDR1 is MNHNS and CDR2 is SASEGT. The CDR3 extends over 16 amino acids. CDR3 residues: CASSARDRGLRETQYF. CDR3 DNA: TGTGCCAGCAGTGCCCGGGACAGGGGGTTAAGGGAGACCCAGTACTTC.

This rearrangement joins TRBV2 to TRBJ2-7, with a weak D call TRBD2 (7 bases). This CDR3 is 11 amino acids long. Trimming removed 6 bases at V and 6 bases at J, with 9 bases between. CDR1 and CDR2 (germline): SNHLY, FYNNEI. The CDR3 protein is CASRGGLEQYF. Here the CDR3 DNA reads TGTGCCAGCAGGGGGGGGCTCGAGCAGTACTTC.

The chain joins TRBV7-3 to TRBJ2-2; 7 positions agree with TRBD1. The V and J ends lost 4 bases and 7 bases, in that order; junction bases with no gene match: 12. The CDR3 spans 16 residues. Germline V gene sequence: CDR1 SGHTA, CDR2 FQGTGA. CDR3 sequence reads: CASSSSPTGDNGELFF. The CDR3, as DNA: TGTGCCAGCAGCTCCAGTCCCACAGGGGATAACGGGGAGCTGTTTTTT. Full variable domain (outside the CDR3, taken from reference TRBV7-3 and TRBJ2-2): GAGVSQTPSNKVTEKGKYVELRCDPISGHTALYWYRQSLGQGPEFLIYFQGTGAADDSGLPNDRFFAVRPEGSVSTLKIQRTERGDSAVYLCASSSSPTGDNGELFFGEGSRLTVL.

This clone appeared once. The chain combines TRBV7-3 with TRBJ2-7; possibly TRBD1 for D (5 bases). CDR1 and CDR2 (germline): SGHTA, FQGTGA. This CDR3 spans 15 amino acids. Trimming shortened V by 0 bases and J by 2 bases, and 11 bases separated the two germline ends. The chain's CDR3 is CASSLTPRAAYEQYF. The CDR3 nucleotides are TGTGCCAGCAGCTTAACCCCCAGGGCTGCCTACGAGCAGTACTTC.

The chain joins TRBV10-3 to TRBJ2-2, with a possible D match to TRBD1 (6 bases). The CDR3 spans 12 residues. V was cut by 6 bases and J by 7 bases, with 9 bases left in between. The germline V gene has CDR1 ENHRY and CDR2 SYGVKD. CDR3 sequence reads: CAIRQGVGELFF. The CDR3 nucleotides read TGTGCCATCAGACAGGGTGTCGGGGAGCTGTTTTTT.

In this sample, this clone turned up once. The J gene is TRBJ2-1, the V gene TRBV11-3, with 8 bases fitting TRBD1. The germline CDR1 and CDR2 sequences are SGHNT and YENEEA. The junction had 4 bases not matched to a gene; V was cut back by 2 bases and J by 4 bases. The CDR3 is 15 amino acids. CDR3 sequence reads: CASSLYWDRYNEQFF. As DNA, the CDR3 is TGTGCCAGCAGCTTATATTGGGACAGGTACAATGAGCAGTTCTTC.

The chain recombines TRBV19 with TRBJ1-2; D not resolved. CDR1 and CDR2 from the germline V gene are LNHDA and SQIVND (reference sequence). The V end lost 1 base, the J end lost 7 bases, and 13 bases lay between the germline ends. The CDR3 extends over 14 amino acids. The DNA of the CDR3 is TGTGCCAGTAGTATAGTGGAGGGCCGGGGTGGCTACACCTTC. Translation: CASSIVEGRGGYTF.

The chain joins TRBV30 to TRBJ2-2; 12 positions agree with TRBD2. CDR3 size: 16 residues. Germline V CDR1 and CDR2: GTSNPN, SVGIG (reference sequence). V gave up 3 bases and J gave up 8 bases; unmatched junction bases: 10. This chain's CDR3 is CAWSRLAGDKIGELFF. The CDR3 DNA sequence: TGTGCCTGGAGCCGACTAGCGGGAGATAAAATAGGGGAGCTGTTTTTT.

This clone has just a few counts. The same CDR3 also results from other DNA sequences found in this sample. The chain combines TRBV5-1 with TRBJ2-7, with a tentative D call TRBD1 (6 bases). The CDR3 loop spans 13 amino acids. Per germline, CDR1 SGHRS and CDR2 YFSETQ. The V gene lost 4 bases and the J gene lost 3 bases, with 11 bases spanning the gap. CDR3 DNA sequence: TGCGCCAGCAGCCCGGGACAATTCTACGAGCAGTACTTC. Its translation: CASSPGQFYEQYF.

The chain has TRBV19 and TRBJ1-4; TRBD1 might be the D (5 bases). The germline V gene encodes CDR1 LNHDA and CDR2 SQIVND (reference sequence). The CDR3 contains 15 residues. Trimming took off 2 bases at V and 1 base at J, with 8 bases between the two ends. The CDR3 reads CASSIRGGTNEKLFF. The CDR3 DNA reads as TGTGCCAGTAGTATACGGGGGGGAACTAATGAAAAACTGTTTTTT. Complete variable domain (other parts from reference TRBV19 and TRBJ1-4): DGGITQSPKYLFRKEGQNVTLSCEQNLNHDAMYWYRQDPGQGLRLIYYSQIVNDFQKGDIAEGYSVSREKKESFPLTVTSAQKNPTAFYLCASSIRGGTNEKLFFGSGTQLSVL.

The V call is TRBV10-1, the J call TRBJ1-1; D call uncertain. The CDR3 is 13 residues long. Per the germline V gene, CDR1 is WNHNN and CDR2 is SYGVQD (reference sequence). V was trimmed by 8 bases and J by 0 bases, leaving 10 bases between them. The DNA for the CDR3 is TGCGCCAGCTCTACCCTCATGAACACTGAAGCTTTCTTT. Translating it yields CASSTLMNTEAFF.

The rearrangement links TRBV13 to TRBJ1-1; D perhaps matches TRBD1 (6 bases). Germline V gene data show CDR1 as PRHDT and CDR2 as FYEKMQ (reference sequence). This CDR3 is built from 15 residues. The germline V and J ends were trimmed by 5 bases and 1 base, with 14 bases remaining between them. This CDR3 is CASSTTQGRNTEAFF. For the CDR3, the DNA is TGTGCCAGCAGCACCACACAGGGAAGGAACACTGAAGCTTTCTTT.

The V call is TRBV15, the J call TRBJ2-7; 7 bases map to TRBD1. The CDR3 loop spans 15 amino acids. V shed 1 base, J shed 2 bases, and the junction held 5 bases outside the gene matches. Germline V gene lookup returns CDR1 LNHNV and CDR2 YYDKDF (reference sequence). The CDR3 is CATSRVGTAPYEQYF. CDR3 sequence (DNA): TGTGCCACCAGCAGAGTCGGGACAGCCCCCTACGAGCAGTACTTC.

The J gene is TRBJ2-1, the V gene TRBV7-8; 13 bases match TRBD2. CDR3 length equals 19 residues. Looked up from germline, CDR1 is SGHVS and CDR2 is FQNEAQ. Trimming removed 5 bases from V and 5 bases from J; junction bases left unmatched: 15. The CDR3 sequence: CASSPRAGTSGTSNNEQFF. CDR3 sequence (DNA): TGTGCCAGCAGCCCTAGGGCGGGGACTAGCGGGACCTCGAACAATGAGCAGTTCTTC.